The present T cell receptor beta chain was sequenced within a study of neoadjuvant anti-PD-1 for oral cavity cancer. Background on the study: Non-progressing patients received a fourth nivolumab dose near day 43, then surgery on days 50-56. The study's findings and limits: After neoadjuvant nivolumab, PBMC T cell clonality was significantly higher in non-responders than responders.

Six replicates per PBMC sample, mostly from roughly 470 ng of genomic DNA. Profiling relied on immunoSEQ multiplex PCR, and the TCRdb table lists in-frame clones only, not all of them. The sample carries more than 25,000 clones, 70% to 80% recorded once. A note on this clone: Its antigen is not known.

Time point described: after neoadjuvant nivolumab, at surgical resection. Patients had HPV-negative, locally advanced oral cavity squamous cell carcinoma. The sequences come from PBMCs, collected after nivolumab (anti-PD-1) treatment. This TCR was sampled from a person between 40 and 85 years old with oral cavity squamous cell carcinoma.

The CDR3 loop is CAISESSLDTQYF. CDR3 sequence (DNA): TGTGCCATCAGTGAGTCGTCTCTAGATACGCAGTATTTT. This rearrangement joins TRBV10-3 to TRBJ2-3, with D unclear. The CDR3 is 13 residues long. Germline CDR1 reads ENHRY; CDR2 reads SYGVKD. V was clipped by 0 bases and J by 5 bases, with 6 bases between them.